This T cell receptor (beta chain) was sequenced during a study of blood T cell repertoires in COVID-19. Across the whole study: Donors in the United States, Italy and Spain gave samples during acute or convalescent COVID-19. PBMCs, B-cell-depleted T cells, or T cells provided the cDNA or gDNA that made up the material.

Per the original data handling: Amplification with reference gene primers provided the estimates of nucleated cell counts. This table comes from immunoSEQ multiplex PCR, and its TCRdb copy is limited to in-frame clones, with some not included. V and J calls and clone size are copied from that table; D and trimming were computed from the DNA. The data show approximately 300,000 clones, more than 70% seen once. The CDR3 extends over 14 amino acids. V was clipped by 9 bases and J by 2 bases, with 16 bases between them. Germline CDR1 LNHDA, CDR2 SQIVND (reference sequence). The receptor comes from a man aged 18 to 30 who had recovered from COVID-19. This chain joins TRBV19 and TRBJ1-1; possibly TRBD1 for D (5 bases). Sequenced input: peripheral blood. The CDR3 spells CASEGQYQNTEAFF. Written as DNA, the CDR3 is TGTGCCAGCGAAGGACAATACCAAAACACTGAAGCTTTCTTT.